The 2 T cell receptor beta chains presented below share a single source sample, sequenced in a study of graft-versus-host responses after intestinal transplantation. To release intraepithelial and lamina propria lymphocytes, the graft tissue was processed. Sequencing used immunoSEQ multiplex PCR; TCRdb keeps in-frame clones, though not all of them. The profile covers tens of thousands of clones, with 60% to 85% appearing a single time and around 2.9% taken by the ten largest. Source: ileum tissue, taken 98 days after intestinal transplantation. These receptors originate from a human patient who received an intestinal transplant, so some T cells may come from the graft donor.

The chain carries TRBV19 and TRBJ2-1; tentative D call: TRBD1 (6 bases). V was pared by 4 bases and J by 1 base, with 11 bases between. The CDR3 is made up of 15 amino acids. Germline V gene lookup returns CDR1 LNHDA and CDR2 SQIVND (reference sequence). CDR3 coding DNA: TGTGCCAGTAGTAGTACAGGGTTATCCTACAATGAGCAGTTCTTC. Translated: CASSSTGLSYNEQFF.

This sequence joins TRBV14 and TRBJ2-3; a weak D match, TRBD2 (6 bases). This CDR3 spans 15 amino acids. Germline lookup yields CDR1 SGHDN and CDR2 FVKESK. Between the trimmed V and J ends, which lost 0 bases and 7 bases, there was a span of 14 bases. The CDR3: CASSQDVGGVYTQYF. The CDR3 nucleotides read TGTGCCAGCAGCCAAGATGTGGGAGGAGTCTATACGCAGTATTTT.